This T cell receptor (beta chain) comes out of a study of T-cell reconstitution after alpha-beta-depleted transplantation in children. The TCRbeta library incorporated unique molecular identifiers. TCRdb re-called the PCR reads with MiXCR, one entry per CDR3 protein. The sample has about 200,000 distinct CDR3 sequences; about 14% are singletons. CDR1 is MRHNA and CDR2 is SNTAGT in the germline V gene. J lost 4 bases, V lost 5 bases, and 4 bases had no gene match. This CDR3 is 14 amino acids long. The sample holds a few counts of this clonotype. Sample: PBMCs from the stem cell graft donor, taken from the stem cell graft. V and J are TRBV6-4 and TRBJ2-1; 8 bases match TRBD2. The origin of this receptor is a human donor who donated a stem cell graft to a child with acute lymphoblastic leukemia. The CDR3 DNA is TGTGCCAGCAGTATCGCGGGAGGATACAATGAGCAGTTCTTC. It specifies CASSIAGGYNEQFF.